Below, 32 T cell receptor beta chains from the same sample are listed, as sequenced in a study of radiation and T cells in renal cell carcinoma. Here immunoSEQ multiplex PCR was the method, and the copy in TCRdb shows in-frame clones only, minus some. The sample yields around 100,000 clones, 70% to 85% seen once. Time point reported: blood 4 weeks post-SBRT, at nephrectomy. Treatment reported: 15 Gy SBRT to primary tumor, nephrectomy 4 weeks later. This sample comprised blood, obtained from a patient whose treatment included radiotherapy and nephrectomy. These receptors came from a man aged 55-75 years with renal cell carcinoma.

Note on this clone: Its ends do not fully match the called genes, so a read error is possible. The chain carries TRBV5-6 and TRBJ1-4; D is unclear. This CDR3 spans 17 amino acids. CDR1 and CDR2 (germline): SGHDT, YYEEEE. CDR3 nucleotide sequence: TGTGCCAGCAGCCGATTTTTTGCCCCGAACCAAAATGAAGAACTGTTTTTT. This sequence encodes CASSRFFAPNQNEELFF.

This chain joins TRBV30 and TRBJ2-7, with 7 bases aligning to TRBD2. With 0 bases clipped from V and 2 bases from J, the junction kept 7 bases outside the gene matches. The V gene's germline CDR1 is GTSNPN and CDR2 SVGIG (reference sequence). The CDR3 runs 15 residues. The CDR3 spells CAWSVGVGGAYEQYF. DNA of the CDR3: TGTGCCTGGAGTGTAGGTGTTGGGGGGGCCTACGAGCAGTACTTC.

CDR3 in DNA: TGCGCCAGCAGCTCGACAGGGCGGGGGTACGAGCAGTACTTC. It encodes CASSSTGRGYEQYF. This chain joins TRBV4-1 and TRBJ2-7; D possibly matches TRBD1 or TRBD2 (7 bases each). Germline V lookup: CDR1 MGHRA, CDR2 YSYEKL. The V end lost 5 bases, the J end lost 4 bases, and 15 bases lay between the germline ends. CDR3 length: 14 residues.

V usage is TRBV6-6 and J usage is TRBJ1-2, with D perhaps TRBD1 (6 bases). The CDR3 covers 12 residues. The germline V gene has CDR1 MNHNY and CDR2 SVGAGI (reference sequence). With 11 bases removed from V and 4 bases from J, the gap between germline ends came to 14 bases. The CDR3 DNA is TGTGCCGTACAAGGGGGAAGCTATGGCTACACCTTC. It yields the protein CAVQGGSYGYTF.

Here the CDR3 DNA reads TGTGCCAGCAGCGCCTCTCCCTCCTACGAGCAGTACTTC. Translated: CASSASPSYEQYF. The genes are TRBV7-9 and TRBJ2-7; D is undetermined. V was shortened by 5 bases and J by 0 bases, with 8 bases between the two germline ends. This CDR3 contains 13 residues. Germline values: CDR1 SEHNR, CDR2 FQNEAQ (reference sequence).

The chain joins TRBV11-2 to TRBJ1-2; D not certain. Trimming cost V 0 bases and J 4 bases, with 3 bases left between them. Germline loops: CDR1 SGHAT, CDR2 FQNNGV. The CDR3 loop spans 12 amino acids. CDR3: CASSLEGYGYTF. The CDR3 coding sequence is TGTGCCAGCAGCTTAGAGGGCTATGGCTACACCTTC.

The rearrangement uses TRBV5-1 and TRBJ1-1; 7 nucleotides align to TRBD1. The CDR3 extends over 13 amino acids. V shed 4 bases and J 4 bases; nucleotides not matched to a gene: 4. Germline V gene data show CDR1 as SGHRS and CDR2 as YFSETQ. CDR3 coding DNA: TGCGCCAGCAGCGGCAGGGGGGTCACTGAAGCTTTCTTT. The encoded protein is CASSGRGVTEAFF.

The chain has TRBV6-6 and TRBJ1-2; 7 nucleotides match TRBD1. CDR1 MNHNY and CDR2 SVGAGI come from the germline V gene (reference sequence). The CDR3 runs to 13 residues. V was pared by 5 bases and J by 5 bases, with 5 bases of the junction left unmatched. Here the CDR3 reads CASSPGQRYGYTF. CDR3 DNA: TGTGCCAGCAGTCCGGGACAGAGGTATGGCTACACCTTC.

The V and J genes are TRBV11-3 and TRBJ2-3, with D possibly TRBD2 on 5 matching bases. V was cut by 5 bases and J by 2 bases, with 11 bases left in between. The CDR3 consists of 14 residues. CDR1 and CDR2 from the germline V gene are SGHNT and YENEEA. The CDR3 coding sequence is TGTGCCAGCAGCCAGTTGACTACCACAGATACGCAGTATTTT. Translated, it gives CASSQLTTTDTQYF. The entire variable domain, with the rest obtained from reference TRBV11-3 and TRBJ2-3, is as follows: EAGVVQSPRYKIIEKKQPVAFWCNPISGHNTLYWYLQNLGQGPELLIRYENEEAVDDSQLPKDRFSAERLKGVDSTLKIQPAELGDSAVYLCASSQLTTTDTQYFGPGTRLTVL.

In its sample, this clone was seen a few times. The chain joins TRBV9 to TRBJ2-5; 8 bases are shared with TRBD2. V gave up 2 bases and J gave up 5 bases; unmatched junction bases: 11. This CDR3 spans 16 amino acids. CDR1 is SGDLS, CDR2 YYNGEE, per germline. The CDR3 DNA reads TGTGCCAGCAGCGTCGGAGCGGGAGATGGTAGGGAGACCCAGTACTTC. Amino acids: CASSVGAGDGRETQYF.

This rearrangement joins TRBV9 to TRBJ2-5; TRBD1 aligns across 7 bases. This CDR3 is built from 15 residues. The germline V gene encodes CDR1 SGDLS and CDR2 YYNGEE. With 3 bases clipped from V and 9 bases from J, the junction kept 14 bases outside the gene matches. This CDR3 reads CASSARQGGAFAQYF. DNA for the CDR3: TGTGCCAGCAGCGCCCGACAGGGTGGGGCATTCGCCCAGTACTTC. The whole variable domain, filled in from reference TRBV9 and TRBJ2-5, reads DSGVTQTPKHLITATGQRVTLRCSPRSGDLSVYWYQQSLDQGLQFLIQYYNGEERAKGNILERFSAQQFPDLHSELNLSSLELGDSALYFCASSARQGGAFAQYFGPGTRLLVL.

The chain uses TRBV4-1 and TRBJ2-5, with unresolved D. Germline CDR1 and CDR2: MGHRA and YSYEKL. The CDR3 sequence is 14 residues long. V was shortened by 4 bases and J by 1 base, with 10 bases between the two germline ends. CDR3 coding DNA: TGCGCCAGCAGCCCCCGGTCGGTCCAAGAGACCCAGTACTTC. It yields the protein CASSPRSVQETQYF.

The chain couples TRBV4-2 to TRBJ2-4; 7 positions match TRBD2. The CDR3 is 15 residues long. J was trimmed by 3 bases and V by 1 base; bases with no gene match: 3. The germline gives CDR1 LGHNA, CDR2 YNFKEQ. DNA for the CDR3: TGTGCCAGCAGCCAAGCGTCTAGCGGCAAAAACATTCAGTACTTC. Amino acid sequence: CASSQASSGKNIQYF.

The chain has TRBV19 and TRBJ2-3; TRBD2 agrees at 11 bases. Germline loops: CDR1 LNHDA, CDR2 SQIVND (reference sequence). With 2 bases clipped from V and 4 bases from J, the junction kept 8 bases outside the gene matches. The CDR3 loop spans 17 amino acids. The CDR3: CASSIISASGRPDTQYF. The CDR3 DNA reads TGTGCCAGTAGTATAATTTCGGCTAGCGGGAGGCCAGATACGCAGTATTTT.

The chain is built from TRBV30 and TRBJ1-5; the D is unclear. Germline assignment: CDR1 GTSNPN and CDR2 SVGIG (reference sequence). There are 13 residues in the CDR3. V shed 3 bases and J shed 1 base, with 7 bases lying between them. The CDR3 region has the DNA TGTGCCTGGAGGGGCGGGAGCAATCAGCCCCAGCATTTT. Amino acids: CAWRGGSNQPQHF.

The chain couples TRBV19 to TRBJ2-7; either TRBD1 or TRBD2 may fit D (5 bases each). The CDR3 contains 14 residues. V lost 5 bases, J lost 4 bases, and 15 bases lay in between. CDR1 LNHDA and CDR2 SQIVND come from the germline V gene (reference sequence). The CDR3 nucleotides are TGTGCCAGTAGTCCGGCCGGGACCCTTTACGAGCAGTACTTC. Amino acids: CASSPAGTLYEQYF.

The genes are TRBV28 and TRBJ1-1, with D possibly matching TRBD1 (5 bases). V gave up 5 bases and J gave up 3 bases, with 19 bases separating them. CDR3 size: 16 residues. CDR1 MDHEN and CDR2 SYDVKM come from the germline V gene. The CDR3 reads CASSPYRGRVYTEAFF. The CDR3 DNA reads TGTGCCAGCAGTCCTTATCGGGGACGGGTGTACACTGAAGCTTTCTTT. Complete variable domain (other parts from reference TRBV28 and TRBJ1-1): DVKVTQSSRYLVKRTGEKVFLECVQDMDHENMFWYRQDPGLGLRLIYFSYDVKMKEKGDIPEGYSVSREKKERFSLILESASTNQTSMYLCASSPYRGRVYTEAFFGQGTRLTVV.

This rearrangement joins TRBV30 to TRBJ2-5; D ambiguous. V shed 5 bases and J shed 11 bases, with 24 bases lying between them. This CDR3 has 14 residues. From germline, CDR1 is GTSNPN and CDR2 SVGIG (reference sequence). The CDR3 nucleotides are TGTGCCTGGTACGACGCGGCCCCCCCAGGAAAGCAGTACTTC. It specifies CAWYDAAPPGKQYF.

In DNA, the CDR3 is TGTGCCAGCTCACCAGGGGGGGATACGCAGTATTTT. Its protein product is CASSPGGDTQYF. The chain combines TRBV18 with TRBJ2-3; TRBD2 might be the D (6 bases). V lost 2 bases and J lost 6, with 6 bases in between. The CDR3 loop spans 12 amino acids. Per germline, CDR1 KGHSH and CDR2 LQKENI.

At least ten counts were recorded for this clone. Here the CDR3 reads CASSLGRQTYGYTF. The DNA for the CDR3 is TGTGCCAGCAGCTTAGGACGCCAAACCTATGGCTACACCTTC. V usage is TRBV7-2 and J usage is TRBJ1-2, with D unresolved. CDR1 is SGHTA and CDR2 is FQGNSA in the germline V gene. Between the trimmed V and J ends, which lost 1 base and 4 bases, there was a span of 10 bases. CDR3 length equals 14 residues. The whole variable domain, filled in from reference TRBV7-2 and TRBJ1-2, reads GAGVSQSPSNKVTEKGKDVELRCDPISGHTALYWYRQSLGQGLEFLIYFQGNSAPDKSGLPSDRFSAERTGGSVSTLTIQRTQQEDSAVYLCASSLGRQTYGYTFGSGTRLTVV.

The chain recombines TRBV2 with TRBJ2-3, with D perhaps TRBD2 (6 bases). V lost 1 base and J 2 bases, leaving 13 bases between the germline ends. The CDR3 has 16 residues. CDR1 is SNHLY and CDR2 is FYNNEI in the germline V gene. In nucleotides, the CDR3 is TGTGCCAGCAGTGAAGAAGTGCGGGGCTACACAGATACGCAGTATTTT. This gives the protein CASSEEVRGYTDTQYF.

The V call is TRBV6-6, the J call TRBJ2-1, with TRBD1 identical over 7 bases. The V gene end was trimmed by 2 bases and the J gene end by 3 bases; junction bases not matched to a gene: 4. The CDR3 length is 15 residues. Germline CDR1 reads MNHNY; CDR2 reads SVGAGI (reference sequence). CDR3 nucleotides: TGTGCCAGCAGTTACGAGGGACAGTTCTACAATGAGCAGTTCTTC. Amino acid sequence: CASSYEGQFYNEQFF.

The V call is TRBV5-1, the J call TRBJ2-5; 11 bases are a match to TRBD2. The V gene end was trimmed by 4 bases and the J gene end by 1 base; junction bases not matched to a gene: 3. Germline CDR1 SGHRS, CDR2 YFSETQ. The CDR3 is 15 residues long. The CDR3 region has the DNA TGCGCCAGCAGCCGCGGGACTAGCGGCCAAGAGACCCAGTACTTC. This codes for CASSRGTSGQETQYF.

This clone has just a few counts. V gene TRBV4-1 combines with J gene TRBJ2-7, with 7 bases matching TRBD2. Unmatched junction bases numbered 8, after V lost 1 base and J lost 5 bases. Germline V gene sequence: CDR1 MGHRA, CDR2 YSYEKL. The CDR3 loop spans 15 amino acids. In DNA form, the CDR3 reads TGCGCCAGCAGCCAAGTTGGGGGGGGTAAGAACGAGCAGTACTTC. It translates to CASSQVGGGKNEQYF.

This rearrangement joins TRBV11-1 to TRBJ2-2; D is tentatively TRBD1 or TRBD2 (5 bases each). This CDR3 spans 14 amino acids. Trimming cost V 5 bases and J 7 bases, with 14 bases left between them. Per germline, CDR1 SGHAT and CDR2 FQDESV (reference sequence). CDR3 sequence: CASSLPRENGELFF. In nucleotides, the CDR3 is TGTGCCAGCAGCCTCCCCAGGGAGAACGGGGAGCTGTTTTTT.

This clone has only one observation. The chain couples TRBV23-1 to TRBJ2-5, with D possibly being TRBD1 or TRBD2 (7 bases each). TRBV23-1 belongs to the ORF category, with a function that is uncertain. V was pared by 7 bases and J by 5 bases, with 23 bases between. The CDR3 totals 16 residues. The CDR3 protein is CASNERDSASRETQYF. CDR3 coding DNA: TGCGCCAGCAATGAGCGGGACAGCGCCTCGCGGGAGACCCAGTACTTC.

The gene calls are TRBV28 and TRBJ2-5, with TRBD2 matching over 13 bases. The CDR3 extends over 16 amino acids. J was trimmed by 4 bases and V by 5 bases; bases with no gene match: 7. Per germline, CDR1 MDHEN and CDR2 SYDVKM. CDR3: CASSDGLAGELETQYF. For the CDR3, the DNA is TGTGCCAGCAGTGATGGACTAGCGGGAGAATTAGAGACCCAGTACTTC.

This chain uses TRBV20-1 with TRBJ1-2; no clear D. CDR1 DFQATT and CDR2 SNEGSKA come from the germline V gene (reference sequence). The CDR3 runs to 11 residues. V was pared by 6 bases and J by 1 base, with 6 bases between. This chain's CDR3 is CSAHYNYGYTF. The CDR3 nucleotides read TGCAGTGCGCATTATAACTATGGCTACACCTTC.

This clone has more than one count but fewer than ten. The rearrangement joins TRBV10-1 to TRBJ2-7; D tentatively reads TRBD1 or TRBD2 (5 bases each). Germline V gene sequence: CDR1 WNHNN, CDR2 SYGVQD (reference sequence). Trimming left V 6 bases short and J 7 bases short, with 13 bases between. The CDR3 spans 12 residues. The CDR3 DNA follows: TGCGCCAGCAGCGGGGCAAGAGGGGAGCAGTACTTC. As protein: CASSGARGEQYF.

This clone is a singleton in its sample. This CDR3 is CATSRGGVGGETQYF. CDR3 DNA: TGTGCCACCAGCAGAGGTGGTGTGGGGGGGGAGACCCAGTACTTC. The rearrangement links TRBV15 to TRBJ2-5; 7 nucleotides line up with TRBD2. Per the germline V gene, CDR1 is LNHNV and CDR2 is YYDKDF (reference sequence). CDR3 length: 15 residues. Trimming cost V 1 base and J 5 bases; bases outside gene matches: 7.

The chain is built from TRBV4-3 and TRBJ2-1; D unclear. The CDR3 is 13 residues long. The germline V gene has CDR1 LGHNA and CDR2 YSLEER. The V end was cut by 2 bases, the J end by 8 bases, with 10 bases between. CDR3 region: CASSQRIVDEQFF. The CDR3 DNA sequence: TGCGCCAGCAGCCAACGGATCGTAGATGAGCAGTTCTTC.

This clone came up many times. The rearrangement uses TRBV19 and TRBJ2-7; 7 bases map to TRBD2. This CDR3 region has 13 residues. Germline CDR1 reads LNHDA; CDR2 reads SQIVND (reference sequence). V gave up 1 base and J gave up 5 bases; unmatched junction bases: 2. CDR3 nucleotides: TGTGCCAGTAGTATAGGAGGGACTAACGAGCAGTACTTC. Protein product: CASSIGGTNEQYF.